This T cell receptor (beta chain) was sequenced in a study of T cell responses to AZD1222 COVID-19 vaccine. TCRdb's copy holds only in-frame clones and misses some; the assay was immunoSEQ multiplex PCR. The sample records nearly 90,000 clones, about 86% being singletons. Study-level results: Mostly white British, mostly female donors; authors suggested clonal diversity may be underestimated.

The V gene's germline CDR1 is SSHAT and CDR2 FNYEAQ (reference sequence). This CDR3 contains 14 residues. Trimming pared 2 bases from V and 5 bases from J, leaving 12 bases between. As concerns this clone: Its antigen is unidentified.

The sequence was collected from an adult in good health. The chain has TRBV7-7 and TRBJ2-5; D not certain. Sequenced here: peripheral blood, sampled on day 0 of MenACWY control vaccination. CDR3 protein: CASSLTYPWETQYF. The CDR3 DNA reads as TGTGCCAGCAGCTTAACGTACCCGTGGGAGACCCAGTACTTC.